These 20 T cell receptor beta chains originate from one sample sequenced in a study of blood T cell repertoires in COVID-19. Profiled with immunoSEQ multiplex PCR; TCRdb holds only in-frame clones, not every one. The data hold about 62,000 clones, with more than 80% observed a single time. The sequencing sample was made of peripheral blood. The receptors shown here come from a woman aged 55-70 years with COVID-19, enrolled during active disease.

The chain carries TRBV24-1 and TRBJ2-6; D may be TRBD1 (5 bases). V was clipped by 6 bases and J by 2 bases, with 10 bases between them. The germline CDR1 and CDR2 sequences are KGHDR and SFDVKD. The CDR3 runs to 15 residues. The CDR3 spells CATSPQGAGANVLTF. The CDR3 nucleotides read TGTGCCACCAGTCCTCAAGGGGCTGGGGCCAACGTCCTGACTTTC.

The CDR3 DNA is TGCAGCTTTTGGCGGCGGAACACTGAAGCTTTCTTT. This gives the protein CSFWRRNTEAFF. The V gene is TRBV29-1, the J gene TRBJ1-1, with D uncertain. CDR1 is SQVTM and CDR2 is ANQGSEA in the germline V gene. Trimming removed 8 bases at V and 1 base at J, with 11 bases between. The CDR3 is 12 amino acids.

The chain has TRBV14 and TRBJ2-3; 12 bases are shared with TRBD2. Germline-derived CDR1 and CDR2 are SGHDN and FVKESK. This CDR3 is 15 amino acids long. The V gene end was trimmed by 7 bases and the J gene end by 4 bases; junction bases not matched to a gene: 6. DNA for the CDR3: TGTGCCAGCACCCCGACTAGCGGGAGCCCAGATACGCAGTATTTT. Its translation: CASTPTSGSPDTQYF.

This clone was seen a few times. The rearrangement uses TRBV29-1 and TRBJ1-4; 8 bases are shared with TRBD1. From germline, CDR1 is SQVTM and CDR2 ANQGSEA. J was trimmed by 3 bases and V by 1 base; bases with no gene match: 1. The CDR3 runs 14 residues. CDR3 sequence: CSVEGTGSNEKLFF. In nucleotides, the CDR3 is TGCAGCGTTGAAGGGACAGGGTCTAATGAAAAACTGTTTTTT.

This clone was observed a handful of times. The DNA for the CDR3 is TGTGCCAGCAGCCCGCGAGGGACAGGGGGCCTGAACACTGAAGCTTTCTTT. Protein sequence: CASSPRGTGGLNTEAFF. The chain is built from TRBV21-1 and TRBJ1-1; the table's TRBD1 call for D was not verified on the DNA. TRBV21-1 is a pseudogene segment. The CDR3 contains 17 residues.

V is TRBV6-6 and J is TRBJ1-4; D remains ambiguous. Germline V gives CDR1 MNHNY, CDR2 SVGAGI (reference sequence). Trimming took 3 bases from V and 0 from J, leaving 11 bases between them. CDR3 size: 16 residues. The CDR3 reads CASSYPRPSTNEKLFF. CDR3 bases: TGTGCCAGCAGTTATCCCAGGCCCTCAACTAATGAAAAACTGTTTTTT.

This rearrangement joins TRBV9 to TRBJ2-3; 8 positions agree with TRBD2. With 3 bases clipped from V and 2 bases from J, the junction kept 11 bases outside the gene matches. Germline V CDR1 and CDR2: SGDLS, YYNGEE. The CDR3 totals 17 residues. CDR3 nucleotides: TGTGCCAGCAGCGCCGCCTTATCGGGAGGGCCCACAGATACGCAGTATTTT. Protein product: CASSAALSGGPTDTQYF.

This sequence joins TRBV29-1 and TRBJ2-3; TRBD2 aligns across 13 bases. Germline V gene lookup returns CDR1 SQVTM and CDR2 ANQGSEA. The CDR3 runs to 16 residues. V dropped 5 bases and J dropped 5; count of bases not matched to a gene: 10. In DNA, the CDR3 is TGCAGCGTTACCCTGGGACTAGCGGGAAAAAGAGATACGCAGTATTTT. The encoded protein is CSVTLGLAGKRDTQYF.

The chain's CDR3 is CSGRGSGSYYEQFF. The DNA for the CDR3 is TGCAGCGGCCGAGGAAGCGGGAGTTACTATGAGCAGTTCTTC. J is TRBJ2-1 and V is TRBV29-1, with 8 bases fitting TRBD2. The germline V gene has CDR1 SQVTM and CDR2 ANQGSEA. V was clipped by 7 bases and J by 8 bases; unmatched bases: 13. The CDR3 covers 14 residues.

V and J are TRBV15 and TRBJ2-7; 15 bases are shared with TRBD2. The CDR3 is 14 amino acids. Losses at the gene ends were 5 bases for V and 6 bases for J; bases not matched to a gene: 2. In germline, CDR1 is LNHNV, CDR2 YYDKDF (reference sequence). CDR3 amino acids: CATSVGLAGGEQYF. DNA of the CDR3: TGTGCCACCAGCGTGGGACTAGCGGGAGGCGAGCAGTACTTC.

The rearrangement links TRBV25-1 to TRBJ1-2, with D hard to call. The ends were cut back, 6 bases at V and 2 bases at J, with 22 bases in the middle. In germline, CDR1 is MGHDK, CDR2 SYGVNS. The CDR3 is 17 residues long. The CDR3 DNA reads as TGTGCCAGCAGCCATTTTGGGGAGCCAGGACCCAACTATGGCTACACCTTC. It encodes CASSHFGEPGPNYGYTF.

This sequence joins TRBV18 and TRBJ2-1; TRBD2 aligns across 14 bases. The V and J ends lost 5 bases and 3 bases, in that order; junction bases with no gene match: 3. Germline values: CDR1 KGHSH, CDR2 LQKENI. The CDR3 covers 16 residues. CDR3 sequence: CASSVGTSGSYNEQFF. CDR3 nucleotides: TGTGCCAGCTCAGTAGGGACTAGCGGGAGCTACAATGAGCAGTTCTTC.

The V call is TRBV5-1, the J call TRBJ2-5, with 8 bases matching TRBD1. Germline-derived CDR1 and CDR2 are SGHRS and YFSETQ. The CDR3 loop spans 14 amino acids. V gave up 1 base and J gave up 5 bases; unmatched junction bases: 4. CDR3 in DNA: TGCGCCAGCAGCTTGTCAGGGGGCCCTGAGACCCAGTACTTC. This encodes CASSLSGGPETQYF.

This clone was seen just once. This chain uses TRBV21-1 with TRBJ2-5; TRBD2, the table's D call, was not compared with the DNA. TRBV21-1 represents a pseudogene. The CDR3 runs 13 residues. The CDR3 here is CASSTTGEATQYF. The CDR3 DNA follows: TGTGCCAGCAGCACCACGGGAGAAGCGACCCAGTACTTC.

This CDR3 reads CASSFGDRVQPQHF. The CDR3 nucleotides read TGTGCCAGCAGTTTTGGGGACAGGGTCCAGCCCCAGCATTTT. The V gene is TRBV28, the J gene TRBJ1-5, with TRBD1 identical over 9 bases. CDR3 size: 14 residues. Germline assignment: CDR1 MDHEN and CDR2 SYDVKM. V dropped 3 bases and J dropped 7; count of bases not matched to a gene: 4. The full variable domain, in which reference TRBV28 and TRBJ1-5 provide the parts outside the CDR3, is DVKVTQSSRYLVKRTGEKVFLECVQDMDHENMFWYRQDPGLGLRLIYFSYDVKMKEKGDIPEGYSVSREKKERFSLILESASTNQTSMYLCASSFGDRVQPQHFGDGTRLSIL.

The chain combines TRBV3-1 (or the pseudogene TRBV3-2) with TRBJ1-5; 7 bases are a match to TRBD1. Trimming removed 0 bases from V and 0 bases from J; junction bases left unmatched: 5. The CDR3 consists of 17 residues. Germline V CDR1 and CDR2: LGHDT, YNNKEL (reference sequence). The CDR3 loop reads CASSQDGTDLSNQPQHF. The CDR3 DNA is TGTGCCAGCAGCCAAGATGGGACAGACCTTAGCAATCAGCCCCAGCATTTT.

The chain couples TRBV27 to TRBJ1-1; D may be TRBD1 (5 bases). The V end was cut by 2 bases, the J end by 6 bases, with 19 bases between. Germline V lookup: CDR1 MNHEY, CDR2 SMNVEV (reference sequence). The CDR3 runs to 16 residues. Here the CDR3 reads CASSLISGGEGSEAFF. CDR3 nucleotides: TGTGCCAGCAGTTTAATATCCGGGGGGGAGGGATCTGAAGCTTTCTTT.

This clone was counted only a few times. V and J are TRBV29-1 and TRBJ1-2; D call uncertain. The CDR3 runs to 15 residues. Germline CDR1 and CDR2: SQVTM and ANQGSEA. Deletions cut 5 bases from V and 0 bases from J, with 16 bases between. The CDR3 region has the DNA TGCAGCGTTCTTCAAACCTCGTTAGCTAACTATGGCTACACCTTC. This translates into CSVLQTSLANYGYTF.

The chain uses TRBV4-3 and TRBJ1-4; D is possibly TRBD1 (6 bases). Trimming took 6 bases from V and 0 from J, leaving 11 bases between them. Germline-derived CDR1 and CDR2 are LGHNA and YSLEER. The CDR3 is 15 residues long. The CDR3 bases are TGCGCCAGCAGTCTCTCAGGGGCAACTAATGAAAAACTGTTTTTT. As protein: CASSLSGATNEKLFF.

The rearrangement uses TRBV19 and TRBJ1-5; TRBD1 might be the D (5 bases). The ends were cut back, 5 bases at V and 4 bases at J, with 12 bases in the middle. The CDR3 loop spans 14 amino acids. CDR1 and CDR2 (germline): LNHDA, SQIVND (reference sequence). The CDR3 DNA follows: TGTGCCAGTAGTCCCCCCCGACAGAATCAGCCCCAGCATTTT. Encoded protein: CASSPPRQNQPQHF. Based on the CDR3 plus reference TRBV19 and TRBJ1-5, the full variable domain is DGGITQSPKYLFRKEGQNVTLSCEQNLNHDAMYWYRQDPGQGLRLIYYSQIVNDFQKGDIAEGYSVSREKKESFPLTVTSAQKNPTAFYLCASSPPRQNQPQHFGDGTRLSIL.